This passage covers 24 T cell receptor beta chains from one sample sequenced in a study of a mutant IDH1 vaccine in newly diagnosed glioma. The sample's time point: week 11, during vaccination. One vaccine dose held 300 ug of mutant IDH1 20-mer peptide and came with topical imiquimod. Their target antigens are unknown. TCRdb's table, derived via immunoSEQ multiplex PCR, lists solely in-frame clones and lacks some. The data contain about 110,000 clones, roughly 88% of them singletons. The material was PBMCs, obtained from a glioma patient whose treatment included an IDH1 peptide vaccine. These receptors originate from a woman aged 50 to 60 with glioma.

This sequence joins TRBV5-6 and TRBJ2-1; D gene ambiguous. The V gene lost 4 bases and the J gene lost 3 bases, with 5 bases spanning the gap. Germline CDR1 SGHDT, CDR2 YYEEEE. The CDR3 extends over 12 amino acids. The CDR3 nucleotides are TGTGCCAGCAGCCGTGACTACAATGAGCAGTTCTTC. Its translation: CASSRDYNEQFF.

The chain is built from TRBV30 and TRBJ1-1; unclear D gene. CDR1 is GTSNPN and CDR2 is SVGIG in the germline V gene (reference sequence). CDR3 length: 13 residues. With 0 bases removed from V and 6 bases from J, the gap between germline ends came to 11 bases. The DNA of the CDR3 is TGTGCCTGGAGTGTGGTGGCAGCCTCTGAAGCTTTCTTT. It specifies CAWSVVAASEAFF.

This chain joins TRBV9 and TRBJ1-2; 9 bases map to TRBD1. The CDR3 loop spans 15 amino acids. V shed 5 bases, J shed 5 bases, and the junction held 10 bases outside the gene matches. CDR1 and CDR2 (germline): SGDLS, YYNGEE. CDR3 loop: CASSDLRTGEYGYTF. The CDR3 region has the DNA TGTGCCAGCAGTGATCTGAGGACAGGGGAGTATGGCTACACCTTC.

V usage is TRBV7-3 and J usage is TRBJ2-2; D may correspond to TRBD1 or TRBD2 (5 bases each). V lost 6 bases and J 4 bases, leaving 18 bases between the germline ends. The CDR3 has 16 amino acids. Germline loops: CDR1 SGHTA, CDR2 FQGTGA. CDR3 amino acids: CASSYGRGVTTGELFF. The CDR3 DNA is TGTGCCAGCAGTTACGGACGGGGCGTCACCACCGGGGAGCTGTTTTTT.

The gene calls are TRBV28 and TRBJ1-4; D gene ambiguous. CDR3 length: 11 amino acids. Per germline, CDR1 MDHEN and CDR2 SYDVKM. Trimming took 3 bases from V and 7 from J, leaving 3 bases between them. The CDR3 sequence is CASSFSEKLFF. CDR3 in DNA: TGTGCCAGCAGTTTTAGTGAAAAACTGTTTTTT.

The V gene is TRBV7-9, the J gene TRBJ2-5; TRBD2 matches at 8 bases. Trimming cost V 5 bases and J 4 bases; bases outside gene matches: 15. The germline V gene has CDR1 SEHNR and CDR2 FQNEAQ (reference sequence). The CDR3 consists of 17 residues. The CDR3, as DNA: TGTGCCAGCAGCCCCCCCGGCGGGAGGAGTAGGGGAGAGACCCAGTACTTC. It is translated as CASSPPGGRSRGETQYF.

This clone was found a few times. This chain connects TRBV9 to TRBJ1-1; D may be TRBD1 (5 bases). In germline, CDR1 is SGDLS, CDR2 YYNGEE. V gave up 2 bases and J gave up 1 base, with 9 bases separating them. CDR3 length: 14 amino acids. Written as DNA, the CDR3 is TGTGCCAGCAGCGTCATCACAGGGAACACTGAAGCTTTCTTT. Residues: CASSVITGNTEAFF. Full variable domain (missing parts from reference TRBV9 and TRBJ1-1): DSGVTQTPKHLITATGQRVTLRCSPRSGDLSVYWYQQSLDQGLQFLIQYYNGEERAKGNILERFSAQQFPDLHSELNLSSLELGDSALYFCASSVITGNTEAFFGQGTRLTVV.

The rearrangement links TRBV6-5 to TRBJ2-1, with D tentatively TRBD1 or TRBD2 (5 bases each). Between the trimmed V and J ends, which lost 2 bases and 3 bases, there was a span of 14 bases. The CDR3 covers 16 residues. Germline V CDR1 and CDR2: MNHEY, SVGAGI. The CDR3 nucleotides are TGTGCCAGCAGTTACCGATCCGGGACCTTCTACAATGAGCAGTTCTTC. Protein sequence: CASSYRSGTFYNEQFF.

The chain is built from TRBV9 and TRBJ1-1; 8 positions match TRBD1. The ends lost 3 bases at V and 1 base at J; junction bases unmatched: 5. The CDR3 is made up of 15 amino acids. Germline CDR1 reads SGDLS; CDR2 reads YYNGEE. CDR3 sequence: CASSAMDRANTEAFF. In nucleotides, the CDR3 is TGTGCCAGCAGCGCCATGGACAGGGCGAACACTGAAGCTTTCTTT.

This clone has only one observation. The chain has TRBV9 and TRBJ1-2, with a tentative D call TRBD1 (6 bases). CDR1 and CDR2 (germline): SGDLS, YYNGEE. The V end was cut by 0 bases, the J end by 6 bases, with 15 bases between. CDR3 length equals 15 residues. CDR3 nucleotides: TGTGCCAGCAGCGTAGGGGGGGCCCAAAGTGATGGCTACACCTTC. Translation: CASSVGGAQSDGYTF.

This clone was seen a few times. The chain employs TRBV19 and TRBJ2-5, with 7 nucleotides matching TRBD2. Germline trimming cut 5 bases from V and 4 bases from J; bases unmatched to any gene: 10. The CDR3 has 15 amino acids. The germline CDR1 and CDR2 sequences are LNHDA and SQIVND (reference sequence). CDR3 amino acids: CASSATSRVPETQYF. CDR3 sequence (DNA): TGTGCCAGTAGTGCGACTAGCAGAGTTCCAGAGACCCAGTACTTC. The full variable domain, completed using reference TRBV19 and TRBJ2-5, is DGGITQSPKYLFRKEGQNVTLSCEQNLNHDAMYWYRQDPGQGLRLIYYSQIVNDFQKGDIAEGYSVSREKKESFPLTVTSAQKNPTAFYLCASSATSRVPETQYFGPGTRLLVL.

The chain has TRBV11-2 and TRBJ2-1; no definite D call. With 0 bases removed from V and 7 bases from J, the gap between germline ends came to 7 bases. This CDR3 is built from 13 residues. Germline values: CDR1 SGHAT, CDR2 FQNNGV. The CDR3 region is CASSLDRANEQFF. CDR3 nucleotide sequence: TGTGCCAGCAGCTTAGATCGAGCGAATGAGCAGTTCTTC.

The rearrangement links TRBV9 to TRBJ2-5; 9 bases align to TRBD2. V dropped 0 bases and J dropped 1; count of bases not matched to a gene: 10. CDR3 size: 18 residues. Germline CDR1 reads SGDLS; CDR2 reads YYNGEE. CDR3 DNA sequence: TGTGCCAGCAGCGTAGGCGCGGCTAGCGGGGCTTTCCAAGAGACCCAGTACTTC. This translates into CASSVGAASGAFQETQYF.

The chain recombines TRBV7-3 with TRBJ2-1; D is unclear. CDR3 size: 15 residues. Per germline, CDR1 SGHTA and CDR2 FQGTGA. The germline V and J ends were trimmed by 4 bases and 1 base, with 11 bases remaining between them. The CDR3 sequence is CASSSGANSYNEQFF. For the CDR3, the DNA is TGTGCCAGCAGCTCAGGCGCCAATTCCTACAATGAGCAGTTCTTC.

The chain has TRBV6-6 and TRBJ1-5; no clear D. This CDR3 spans 13 amino acids. Germline V gives CDR1 MNHNY, CDR2 SVGAGI (reference sequence). V lost 5 bases and J lost 1, with 6 bases in between. The CDR3 spells CASSRGSNQPQHF. CDR3 nucleotides: TGTGCCAGCAGTCGAGGGAGCAATCAGCCCCAGCATTTT.

This chain uses TRBV18 with TRBJ2-2; 9 bases map to TRBD2. The germline CDR1 and CDR2 sequences are KGHSH and LQKENI. J lost 6 bases, V lost 0 bases, and 8 bases had no gene match. This CDR3 has 17 amino acids. The CDR3 is CASSPPSSGRFAGELFF. DNA for the CDR3: TGTGCCAGCTCACCACCGAGTAGCGGGAGATTTGCCGGGGAGCTGTTTTTT. The full variable domain, rest sourced from reference TRBV18 and TRBJ2-2, is NAGVMQNPRHLVRRRGQEARLRCSPMKGHSHVYWYRQLPEEGLKFMVYLQKENIIDESGMPKERFSAEFPKEGPSILRIQQVVRGDSAAYFCASSPPSSGRFAGELFFGEGSRLTVL.

The chain links TRBV9 to TRBJ2-1; 10 bases are shared with TRBD2. The CDR3 contains 15 residues. Germline V gene lookup returns CDR1 SGDLS and CDR2 YYNGEE. Losses at the gene ends were 3 bases for V and 8 bases for J; bases not matched to a gene: 8. The CDR3 DNA reads TGTGCCAGCAGCGGTAGCTCTAGCGGGAGTCATGAGCAGTTCTTC. This gives the protein CASSGSSSGSHEQFF.

Comment on this clone: Distinct nucleotide sequences in the sample also encode this CDR3. The chain combines TRBV28 with TRBJ2-7; TRBD1 is a possible D gene (5 bases). From germline, CDR1 is MDHEN and CDR2 SYDVKM. The CDR3 sequence is 13 residues long. Trimming left V 3 bases short and J 2 bases short, with 8 bases between. As DNA, the CDR3 is TGTGCCAGCAGTTTGGACACAACCTACGAGCAGTACTTC. Amino acid sequence: CASSLDTTYEQYF.

The chain is built from TRBV11-3 and TRBJ2-2; TRBD1 matches 8 bases. Germline assignment: CDR1 SGHNT and CDR2 YENEEA. Unmatched junction bases numbered 14, after V lost 5 bases and J lost 6 bases. The CDR3 extends over 17 amino acids. Here the CDR3 DNA reads TGTGCCAGCAGCCCTCTCAGTGGCAGGGGGCAAGCCGGGGAGCTGTTTTTT. This sequence encodes CASSPLSGRGQAGELFF.

This clone was observed a few times. The V call is TRBV2, the J call TRBJ2-4; 11 nucleotides line up with TRBD1. From germline, CDR1 is SNHLY and CDR2 FYNNEI. V shed 5 bases, J shed 8 bases, and the junction held 8 bases outside the gene matches. This CDR3 comprises 15 residues. The CDR3 here is CASSPQGQGGDIQYF. CDR3 nucleotide sequence: TGTGCCAGCAGTCCCCAGGGACAGGGGGGGGACATTCAGTACTTC.

The V call is TRBV27, the J call TRBJ1-3; no definite D call. The CDR3 totals 15 residues. Between the trimmed V and J ends, which lost 3 bases and 1 base, there was a span of 10 bases. In germline, CDR1 is MNHEY, CDR2 SMNVEV (reference sequence). The CDR3 sequence is CASSLNRRSGNTIYF. CDR3 nucleotides: TGTGCCAGCAGTTTGAACAGAAGATCTGGAAACACCATATATTTT.

The chain employs TRBV19 and TRBJ1-2, with D maybe TRBD1 (6 bases). V shed 5 bases and J shed 2 bases, with 15 bases lying between them. The CDR3 is made up of 15 amino acids. CDR1 is LNHDA and CDR2 is SQIVND in the germline V gene (reference sequence). In nucleotides, the CDR3 is TGTGCCAGTAGTCCGGGACAAGCAATCAACTATGGCTACACCTTC. This sequence encodes CASSPGQAINYGYTF.

The V call is TRBV7-8, the J call TRBJ1-5; D is unclear. V lost 5 bases and J 5 bases, leaving 7 bases between the germline ends. CDR3 size: 12 residues. The V gene's germline CDR1 is SGHVS and CDR2 FQNEAQ. The CDR3 is CASSRADQPQHF. The CDR3 nucleotides read TGTGCCAGCAGCCGAGCGGATCAGCCCCAGCATTTT.

This clone was picked up one time. The chain employs TRBV28 and TRBJ1-1; 10 nucleotides agree with TRBD1. Losses at the gene ends were 4 bases for V and 5 bases for J; bases not matched to a gene: 1. The CDR3 is made up of 13 amino acids. Germline V gene sequence: CDR1 MDHEN, CDR2 SYDVKM. In DNA form, the CDR3 reads TGTGCCAGCAGTTCGGGACAGGGGACTGAAGCTTTCTTT. Residues: CASSSGQGTEAFF.